The 20 T cell receptor beta chains below all came from one sample that was sequenced in a study of blood T cell repertoires in COVID-19. The method was immunoSEQ multiplex PCR; TCRdb's version includes in-frame clones alone and lacks a portion of them. The table lists under 250,000 clones, approximately 83% of them singletons. Sequencing was performed on peripheral blood. Receptors originate from a man aged 50-60 years with active or convalescent COVID-19.

The V gene is TRBV5-8, the J gene TRBJ1-6; D possibly corresponds to TRBD1 (6 bases). V gave up 2 bases and J gave up 14 bases, with 20 bases separating them. Germline V CDR1 and CDR2: SGHTS, YDEGEE. This CDR3 has 15 amino acids. The CDR3 DNA sequence: TGTGCCAGCAGCTTTTGGGGGGGGCCAACCACGGCCCTCCACTTT. Protein product: CASSFWGGPTTALHF.

This rearrangement joins TRBV4-1 to TRBJ1-2; weak D call: TRBD1 (5 bases). The germline gives CDR1 MGHRA, CDR2 YSYEKL. The CDR3 spans 17 residues. Trimming removed 4 bases from V and 0 bases from J, with 18 bases in between. DNA for the CDR3: TGCGCCAGCAGCCTAAGCGATCTATCAGGGCCTAACTATGGCTACACCTTC. Protein sequence: CASSLSDLSGPNYGYTF.

The chain carries TRBV9 and TRBJ1-1; D is uncertain. V lost 2 bases to trimming and J lost 6 bases, with 5 bases between them. The V gene's germline CDR1 is SGDLS and CDR2 YYNGEE. There are 11 residues in the CDR3. The CDR3 sequence is CASSVASEAFF. The CDR3 DNA reads as TGTGCCAGCAGCGTGGCATCTGAAGCTTTCTTT.

The chain employs TRBV29-1 and TRBJ1-3; TRBD1 matches at 9 bases. Germline V gene sequence: CDR1 SQVTM, CDR2 ANQGSEA. The ends lost 5 bases at V and 6 bases at J; junction bases unmatched: 5. This CDR3 has 13 amino acids. The CDR3 nucleotides read TGCAGCGTTTCCTGGACAGGGGCAAACACCATATATTTT. It translates to CSVSWTGANTIYF.

This sequence joins TRBV5-5 and TRBJ1-1; perhaps TRBD1 as D (5 bases). Germline V gives CDR1 SGHKS, CDR2 YYEKEE (reference sequence). The CDR3 sequence is 15 residues long. V shed 4 bases and J shed 1 base, with 14 bases lying between them. The CDR3 nucleotides read TGTGCCAGCAGCGACGGGGGAGCGGGGAACACTGAAGCTTTCTTT. As protein: CASSDGGAGNTEAFF.

This chain joins TRBV5-1 and TRBJ2-5, with 7 bases matching TRBD1. Germline loops: CDR1 SGHRS, CDR2 YFSETQ. This CDR3 spans 15 amino acids. V shed 1 base, J shed 2 bases, and the junction held 5 bases outside the gene matches. As DNA, the CDR3 is TGCGCCAGCAGCTTGTTGACAGGGCCGCAAGAGACCCAGTACTTC. It encodes CASSLLTGPQETQYF.

This clone was seen only a few times. This chain joins TRBV4-1 and TRBJ1-5, with no clear D. Per the germline V gene, CDR1 is MGHRA and CDR2 is YSYEKL. This CDR3 contains 14 residues. Trimming took off 3 bases at V and 6 bases at J, with 12 bases between the two ends. In nucleotides, the CDR3 is TGCGCCAGCAGCCACGCCTATGGTACTCAGCCCCAGCATTTT. Its translation: CASSHAYGTQPQHF.

The J gene is TRBJ1-5, the V gene TRBV3-1 (or the pseudogene TRBV3-2), with 9 bases identical to TRBD1. Germline-derived CDR1 and CDR2 are LGHDT and YNNKEL (reference sequence). V lost 4 bases to trimming and J lost 6 bases; unmatched junction nucleotides: 10. The CDR3 has 16 residues. The CDR3 region is CASSPTSGQGVQPQHF. CDR3 nucleotide sequence: TGTGCCAGCAGCCCGACCTCGGGACAGGGAGTTCAGCCCCAGCATTTT.

J is TRBJ1-5 and V is TRBV28, with a tentative D call TRBD1 (5 bases). Germline V gene lookup returns CDR1 MDHEN and CDR2 SYDVKM. The V and J ends lost 5 bases and 5 bases respectively, with 19 bases between them. The CDR3 is 16 residues long. The CDR3, as DNA: TGTGCCAGCAGTCCGCCCCGGCGGGGGTCCTATCAGCCCCAGCATTTT. This sequence encodes CASSPPRRGSYQPQHF. The whole variable domain, remainder taken from reference TRBV28 and TRBJ1-5, is DVKVTQSSRYLVKRTGEKVFLECVQDMDHENMFWYRQDPGLGLRLIYFSYDVKMKEKGDIPEGYSVSREKKERFSLILESASTNQTSMYLCASSPPRRGSYQPQHFGDGTRLSIL.

The gene calls are TRBV19 and TRBJ2-7, with no clear D. CDR1 is LNHDA and CDR2 is SQIVND in the germline V gene (reference sequence). Trimming cost V 0 bases and J 3 bases, with 12 bases left between them. This CDR3 has 15 amino acids. In nucleotides, the CDR3 is TGTGCCAGTAGTATAGAGGCTCCGTCTTACTACGAGCAGTACTTC. It yields the protein CASSIEAPSYYEQYF.

The chain couples TRBV19 to TRBJ2-7; D might be TRBD2 (6 bases). CDR1 and CDR2 (germline): LNHDA, SQIVND (reference sequence). Trimming removed 4 bases from V and 2 bases from J, with 15 bases in between. The CDR3 spans 15 residues. The CDR3 region is CASSRRGTFPYEQYF. The CDR3 DNA is TGTGCCAGTAGTAGGAGGGGAACCTTCCCCTACGAGCAGTACTTC.

The sample holds one count of this clone. The chain joins TRBV5-1 to TRBJ1-2; perhaps TRBD1 as D (6 bases). Trimming removed 4 bases at V and 4 bases at J, with 17 bases between. Germline V CDR1 and CDR2: SGHRS, YFSETQ. CDR3 length equals 15 residues. The CDR3 loop reads CASSLYTGTPYGYTF. For the CDR3, the DNA is TGCGCCAGCAGCCTGTATACCGGGACACCCTATGGCTACACCTTC.

The J gene is TRBJ2-3, the V gene TRBV15; the D gene is possibly TRBD2 (7 bases). CDR3 length equals 13 residues. V was clipped by 0 bases and J by 11 bases, with 12 bases between them. Germline CDR1 reads LNHNV; CDR2 reads YYDKDF (reference sequence). The CDR3 DNA reads as TGTGCCACCAGCAGAGATGGGGGGGGACAGCAGTATTTT. This encodes CATSRDGGGQQYF. Drawing the rest from reference TRBV15 and TRBJ2-3, the complete variable domain is DAMVIQNPRYQVTQFGKPVTLSCSQTLNHNVMYWYQQKSSQAPKLLFHYYDKDFNNEADTPDNFQSRRPNTSFCFLDIRSPGLGDTAMYLCATSRDGGGQQYFGPGTRLTVL.

This clone was counted a few times. The chain is built from TRBV7-2 and TRBJ2-7; D uncertain. The V gene lost 1 base and the J gene lost 1 base, with 8 bases spanning the gap. The CDR3 sequence is 14 residues long. CDR1 is SGHTA, CDR2 FQGNSA, per germline. The CDR3: CASSLVGASYEQYF. The DNA for the CDR3 is TGTGCCAGCAGCTTAGTAGGAGCTTCCTACGAGCAGTACTTC.

A few counts support this clone. The chain couples TRBV5-1 to TRBJ1-6; possible D gene TRBD1, 5 bases. Germline loops: CDR1 SGHRS, CDR2 YFSETQ. The CDR3 is made up of 14 amino acids. The ends were cut back, 0 bases at V and 6 bases at J, with 7 bases in the middle. The CDR3 nucleotides read TGCGCCAGCAGCTTGGGACAGCTTAATTCACCCCTCCACTTT. Its translation is CASSLGQLNSPLHF.

The chain combines TRBV15 with TRBJ2-1; D gene unclear. Germline V lookup: CDR1 LNHNV, CDR2 YYDKDF (reference sequence). The CDR3 totals 13 residues. Trimming pared 1 base from V and 6 bases from J, leaving 7 bases between. CDR3 amino acids: CATSRVYGNEQFF. The CDR3 DNA sequence: TGTGCCACCAGCAGAGTGTACGGCAATGAGCAGTTCTTC.

This clone showed up just a few times. The CDR3 DNA sequence: TGTGCCAGCAGCGGGACAGGGGTGATAGGGGAGCAGTTCTTC. Translation gives CASSGTGVIGEQFF. V usage is TRBV2 and J usage is TRBJ2-1; 10 bases map to TRBD1. Germline V gene data show CDR1 as SNHLY and CDR2 as FYNNEI. CDR3 length: 14 residues. The trim removed 6 bases at V and 10 bases at J, leaving 9 bases unmatched.

A note on this clone: Relative to the germline gene, one junction end is altered; a read error may explain this. This chain joins TRBV3-1 (or the pseudogene TRBV3-2) and TRBJ1-4; D unresolved. Germline CDR1 reads LGHDT; CDR2 reads YNNKEL (reference sequence). The CDR3 contains 15 residues. The CDR3 spells CASSQVPLENEKLFF. Written as DNA, the CDR3 is TGTGCCAGCAGTCAAGTGCCACTAGAGAATGAAAAACTGTTTTTT.

The CDR3 loop reads CASSLGAVGAGGMTQYF. CDR3 bases: TGCGCCAGCAGCTTGGGAGCCGTTGGAGCGGGGGGGATGACGCAGTATTTT. The chain joins TRBV5-1 to TRBJ2-3; 10 nucleotides align to TRBD2. CDR1 is SGHRS and CDR2 is YFSETQ in the germline V gene. V dropped 0 bases and J dropped 9; count of bases not matched to a gene: 13. The CDR3 runs 17 residues.

To note about this clone: At one boundary the junction diverges from the germline segment, which might be a read error. V and J are TRBV29-1 and TRBJ1-1; 8 bases are shared with TRBD1. Per the germline V gene, CDR1 is SQVTM and CDR2 is ANQGSEA. The CDR3 consists of 14 residues. The DNA of the CDR3 is TGCAGCGTTAAAGAGACAGGGGCGTACACTGAAGCTTTCTTT. It codes for CSVKETGAYTEAFF.